A selection of T cell receptor beta chains follows, all from one sample in a study of technical replicates of blood from several donors. The repertoire was sequenced with immunoSEQ multiplex PCR; TCRdb's copy has only in-frame clones and lacks some. This sample has 55,000 to 85,000 clones; around 97% occur once, and the top ten carry 0.2% to 0.3%. The source material was T cells isolated from PBMCs. These receptors were collected from a human donor in good health. CDR3s include the opening cysteine and the closing phenylalanine or tryptophan. The D gene is left open where the match is weak. Clone size is stated in some rows and not others, as once, few, many or a class when expanded.

v_gene,abundance,j_gene,d_gene,CDR3nt,CDR3aa
TRBV30,-,TRBJ1-1,-,TGTGCCTGGAGTTGGGGGGGCCCTGAAGCTTTCTTT,CAWSWGGPEAFF
TRBV11-3,-,TRBJ2-1,-,TGTGCCAGCAGCCGAGAAAATGAGCAGTTCTTC,CASSRENEQFF
TRBV27,-,TRBJ1-4,-,TGTGCCAGCAGTTTATCTGGCCAAATGCCCGGGATGGGTGAAAAACTGTTTTTT,CASSLSGQMPGMGEKLFF
TRBV6-1,few,TRBJ1-1,TRBD1,TGTGCCAGCATTAACAGGGGCGGCGTAGCTTTCTTT,CASINRGGVAFF
TRBV9,once,TRBJ1-2,-,TGTGCCAGCAGCGTAGGAGGTGACTATGGCTACACCTTC,CASSVGGDYGYTF
TRBV18,-,TRBJ2-1,TRBD2,TGTGCCAGCTCACCAACTAGCGGCCTCAATGAGCAGTTCTTC,CASSPTSGLNEQFF
TRBV10-3,-,TRBJ1-5,-,TGTGCCATCAGTGCTAGTCAGCCCCAGCATTTT,CAISASQPQHF
TRBV30,-,TRBJ1-4,-,TGTGCCTGGAGTGTGGCGGGGGTTTCGGGAAAACTGTTTTTT,CAWSVAGVSGKLFF
TRBV7-9,-,TRBJ1-1,TRBD1,TGTGCCAGCAGCTTCCAGACAGGGATAAACACTGAAGCTTTCTTT,CASSFQTGINTEAFF
TRBV6-5,-,TRBJ1-1,-,TGTGCCAGCAGGATAGTGGAGGACACTGAAGCTTTCTTT,CASRIVEDTEAFF